The sequence of this TCR beta chain was determined in a study of blood T cell repertoires in COVID-19. As handled by the study authors: Estimates of nucleated cell counts were drawn from the amplification of reference gene primers. Profiled with immunoSEQ multiplex PCR; TCRdb holds only in-frame clones, not every one. The DNA was the basis for D and trimming; V, J and clone size are from that table. The sample lists approximately 260,000 clones, around 83% occurring once. V lost 6 bases to trimming and J lost 5 bases, with 16 bases between them. CDR3 length: 15 residues. CDR1 and CDR2 (germline): LNHDA, SQIVND (reference sequence).

The gene calls are TRBV19 and TRBJ1-4; D is unclear. Specimen: peripheral blood. The sequence was obtained from a man younger than 30 with active or convalescent COVID-19. The DNA of the CDR3 is TGTGCCAGTAGCGAGCGGCCAGATGCAAATGAAAAACTGTTTTTT. It specifies CASSERPDANEKLFF.